A single TCR beta chain is shown here with its context. Its antigen is still unknown. This entry belongs to a study of cytomegalovirus exposure and HLA in healthy donors. Study results and limitations: Listed as cytomegalovirus-associated were 150 to 200 TCR beta chains.

The CDR3 loop spans 15 amino acids. Trimming removed 0 bases at V and 7 bases at J, with 15 bases between. The germline V gene encodes CDR1 PRHDT and CDR2 FYEKMQ (reference sequence). Researchers ran the PCR with 60 Vbeta and 13 Jbeta primers. This table comes from immunoSEQ multiplex PCR, and its TCRdb copy is limited to in-frame clones, with some not included. Of some 270,000 clones listed, about nine tenths are singletons. The source of this sequence is a girl between 2 and 10 years old in good health and CMV-seronegative. The sequencing input was PBMCs. V and J are TRBV13 and TRBJ1-2, with unresolved D. The CDR3 nucleotides are TGTGCCAGCAGCTTAGGCCGACTGGAAGGCGGTGGCTACACCTTC. Its translation: CASSLGRLEGGGYTF.